This TCR beta chain originates from a study of T-cell memory formation after mild COVID-19. TCRdb ran MiXCR on the 5' RACE reads and lists one entry per CDR3 protein. Seen here are about 560,000 distinct CDR3 sequences, approximately 19% observed once, and the top ten hold about 12%. This clonotype has ten or more counts. The CDR3 consists of 14 residues. V lost 0 bases, J lost 4 bases, and 10 bases lay in between. CDR1 and CDR2 (germline): SGHRS, YFSETQ. Sequencing was performed on PBMCs or a T cell subset sorted from them (not recorded which). V gene TRBV5-1 combines with J gene TRBJ1-2; D is unresolved. This clonotype was obtained from an adult woman who had mild COVID-19 (a few samples of this study predate the infection). Cell type and time point are not known. The CDR3 coding sequence is TGCGCCAGCAGCTTGGATCCTGGAACCTATGGCTACACCTTC. This codes for CASSLDPGTYGYTF.